This entry lists 12 T cell receptor beta chains sequenced from one sample in a study of shared clonotypes between healthy human individuals. Produced via immunoSEQ multiplex PCR; TCRdb's table is partial and in-frame only. The table lists around 550,000 clones, almost 97% of them singletons. Source material: naive CD4+ T cells sorted from blood. Regarding subset: CD45RA+ positively selected. Receptors were obtained from a woman aged 25 to 45 in good health.

About this clone itself: Different DNA sequences within this sample yield the same CDR3. The chain recombines TRBV7-3 with TRBJ2-5, with a tentative D call TRBD1 (6 bases). Germline V gene lookup returns CDR1 SGHTA and CDR2 FQGTGA. This CDR3 spans 14 amino acids. Trimming shortened V by 0 bases and J by 2 bases, and 7 bases separated the two germline ends. The CDR3 here is CASSLTGQQETQYF. In nucleotides, the CDR3 is TGTGCCAGCAGCTTAACCGGACAGCAAGAGACCCAGTACTTC.

The chain couples TRBV29-1 to TRBJ2-3; D might be TRBD1 or TRBD2, each matching 5 bases. Trimming shortened V by 0 bases and J by 0 bases, and 19 bases separated the two germline ends. Germline V gene lookup returns CDR1 SQVTM and CDR2 ANQGSEA. This CDR3 has 18 residues. CDR3 amino acids: CSVEDTGRSDFSTDTQYF. The DNA for the CDR3 is TGCAGCGTTGAAGACACGGGACGGTCGGATTTTAGCACAGATACGCAGTATTTT.

The chain combines TRBV27 with TRBJ2-3, with 12 bases lining up with TRBD2. The germline V gene has CDR1 MNHEY and CDR2 SMNVEV (reference sequence). The junction had 11 bases not matched to a gene; V was cut back by 6 bases and J by 10 bases. The CDR3 extends over 15 amino acids. The CDR3 region has the DNA TGTGCCAGCAGCCAGCCGACTAGCGGGAGATTGTCGCAGTATTTT. This translates into CASSQPTSGRLSQYF.

The rearrangement uses TRBV4-1 and TRBJ2-1, with D possibly being TRBD2 (7 bases). This CDR3 spans 17 amino acids. Germline V gene lookup returns CDR1 MGHRA and CDR2 YSYEKL. V dropped 0 bases and J dropped 2 bases, with 14 bases sitting between them. CDR3 sequence reads: CASSQEGHSGTYNEQFF. CDR3 sequence (DNA): TGCGCCAGCAGCCAAGAGGGACACAGCGGGACCTACAATGAGCAGTTCTTC.

This clone has a single count. The V gene is TRBV27, the J gene TRBJ2-7, with 9 bases aligning to TRBD1. The CDR3 contains 14 residues. Germline V gene data show CDR1 as MNHEY and CDR2 as SMNVEV (reference sequence). The junction had 5 bases not matched to a gene; V was cut back by 6 bases and J by 2 bases. CDR3 nucleotide sequence: TGTGCCAGCAGGGGGACAGGGATAACCTACGAGCAGTACTTC. Encoded protein: CASRGTGITYEQYF.

The gene calls are TRBV28 and TRBJ1-1, with D hard to call. Germline values: CDR1 MDHEN, CDR2 SYDVKM. V lost 2 bases, J lost 7 bases, and 14 bases lay in between. This CDR3 contains 14 residues. CDR3 sequence reads: CASSLGPQRDEAFF. CDR3 nucleotides: TGTGCCAGCAGTTTAGGACCTCAAAGGGATGAAGCTTTCTTT.

This chain links TRBV7-9 with TRBJ2-5, with 9 bases identical to TRBD2. CDR1 and CDR2 (germline): SEHNR, FQNEAQ (reference sequence). The CDR3 extends over 17 amino acids. V shed 5 bases and J 5 bases; nucleotides not matched to a gene: 15. As DNA, the CDR3 is TGTGCCAGCAGCCCTTCACCTGGTAGCGGGGGATTGGAGACCCAGTACTTC. It translates to CASSPSPGSGGLETQYF.

The rearrangement links TRBV27 to TRBJ2-3; D unclear. Trimming left V 3 bases short and J 0 bases short, with 10 bases between. This CDR3 region has 15 residues. Germline values: CDR1 MNHEY, CDR2 SMNVEV (reference sequence). CDR3 sequence reads: CASSFGVISTDTQYF. DNA of the CDR3: TGTGCCAGCAGTTTTGGGGTGATAAGCACAGATACGCAGTATTTT.

In regard to this clone: Other DNA sequences of this sample code for an identical CDR3. This rearrangement joins TRBV18 to TRBJ1-1; the match to TRBD1 covers 7 bases. This CDR3 contains 13 residues. Trimming cost V 6 bases and J 3 bases; bases outside gene matches: 4. Germline V gene sequence: CDR1 KGHSH, CDR2 LQKENI. The CDR3 loop is CASSSTGDTEAFF. As DNA, the CDR3 is TGTGCCAGCTCGTCTACAGGGGACACTGAAGCTTTCTTT.

The genes are TRBV5-6 and TRBJ2-1; no definite D call. CDR1 SGHDT and CDR2 YYEEEE come from the germline V gene. This CDR3 is 17 amino acids long. Deletions cut 0 bases from V and 2 bases from J, with 15 bases between. CDR3 amino acids: CASSLVGQVVTYNEQFF. DNA for the CDR3: TGTGCCAGCAGCTTGGTTGGGCAAGTGGTAACCTACAATGAGCAGTTCTTC.

V usage is TRBV15 and J usage is TRBJ1-2, with D possibly TRBD1 on 6 matching bases. This CDR3 has 13 residues. Germline-derived CDR1 and CDR2 are LNHNV and YYDKDF (reference sequence). V was shortened by 5 bases and J by 3 bases, with 10 bases between the two germline ends. The CDR3 region is CATSEQGHYGYTF. CDR3 DNA: TGTGCCACCAGCGAGCAGGGGCACTATGGCTACACCTTC.

The V and J genes are TRBV10-1 and TRBJ2-7; 9 bases agree with TRBD2. The junction had 2 bases not matched to a gene; V was cut back by 1 base and J by 1 base. The CDR3 runs 15 residues. Germline values: CDR1 WNHNN, CDR2 SYGVQD (reference sequence). The CDR3 reads CASSEFAGGSYEQYF. In nucleotides, the CDR3 is TGCGCCAGCAGTGAGTTTGCGGGAGGGTCCTACGAGCAGTACTTC.